This TCR beta chain appears in the sequencing data of a study of blood T cells in healthy people across ages. As regards this clonotype: One junction end does not reproduce the germline sequence, and a read error may be involved.

In germline, CDR1 is MGHRA, CDR2 YSYEKL. CDR3 length: 16 residues. The authors ran a second PCR of 7 to 11 cycles using a sample-barcoded 5' primer and a J-beta primer mix. MiXCR, run by TCRdb on the 5' RACE reads, gives a single entry per CDR3 protein. The table has hundreds of thousands of distinct CDR3 sequences, roughly three fifths seen once. The sequencing input was blood. This clonotype was sampled from a middle-aged man in good health. This rearrangement joins TRBV4-1 to TRBJ2-7; D unclear. CDR3 DNA: TGCGCCTGCAGCCAACGGGCTCCATCTTTTACCTACGAGCAGTACTTC. Protein product: CACSQRAPSFTYEQYF.